The entry below describes one TCR beta chain. The antigen is undetermined. Only patients with CD8+CD57+ cell expansion on flow cytometry were chosen for sequencing. This sample is drawn from a study of CD8+CD57+ T cells in acquired aplastic anemia. For CDR3 and TCR beta VDJ profiling, genomic DNA was the template used. MiXCR was run by TCRdb on the reads, yielding one entry per CDR3 protein. The data contain some 170,000 distinct CDR3 sequences, roughly 43% of them seen just once; the ten biggest clones take up 0.85% to 1.2%. Broader study findings: Significant differences in CD8+ Simpson's diversity were not observed between patients and controls. Approximately 30 was the count of CD8+ CDR3 sequences that patients shared with controls.

In germline, CDR1 is SQVTM, CDR2 ANQGSEA. The CDR3 runs to 12 residues. V was clipped by 6 bases and J by 12 bases, with 15 bases between them. The clonotype originates from a human donor with aplastic anemia. Sequencing was done on a sample of sorted CD4+, CD8+, or CD8+CD57+ T cells (not recorded which) from PBMCs. V and J are TRBV29-1 and TRBJ2-6; D not certain. The chain's CDR3 is CSVPTSRGVLTF. CDR3 sequence (DNA): TGCAGCGTCCCGACCTCCAGAGGCGTCCTGACTTTC.